The 29 T cell receptor beta chains presented below share a single source sample, sequenced in a study of shared clonotypes between healthy human individuals. Only CD45RO-negative cells positively selected for CCR7 counted as naive CD8 cells, so terminally differentiated effector memory CD45RA+ cells were excluded. Using immunoSEQ multiplex PCR, the repertoire was profiled, and TCRdb retains in-frame clones only, with some absent. The profile shows over 2 million clones, about 95% of them singletons. The material sequenced was naive CD8+ T cells sorted from blood. The receptor set was obtained from a man younger than 35 in good health.

The chain uses TRBV7-2 and TRBJ2-1; 11 positions agree with TRBD2. V shed 5 bases, J shed 10 bases, and the junction held 7 bases outside the gene matches. The germline V gene encodes CDR1 SGHTA and CDR2 FQGNSA. This CDR3 is 14 amino acids long. Here the CDR3 DNA reads TGTGCCAGCAGCCCGGGACTAGCGGTGGGAGAGCAGTTCTTC. Its protein is CASSPGLAVGEQFF.

The chain uses TRBV15 and TRBJ2-1, with D maybe TRBD2 (6 bases). The V end lost 1 base, the J end lost 2 bases, and 12 bases lay between the germline ends. The CDR3 spans 16 residues. CDR1 is LNHNV, CDR2 YYDKDF, per germline (reference sequence). CDR3: CATSRVTAGPYNEQFF. CDR3 nucleotides: TGTGCCACCAGCAGAGTGACGGCGGGGCCCTACAATGAGCAGTTCTTC.

The rearrangement joins TRBV7-8 to TRBJ1-1; 11 bases map to TRBD1. CDR3 length: 19 residues. The V segment lost 1 base and the J segment 10 bases; nucleotides outside the gene matches: 20. Germline V gives CDR1 SGHVS, CDR2 FQNEAQ. Here the CDR3 reads CASSLGRDGQGARRVGAFF. The CDR3 coding sequence is TGTGCCAGCAGCTTAGGGCGTGATGGACAGGGGGCGCGAAGGGTTGGAGCTTTCTTT.

This chain joins TRBV28 and TRBJ2-7; no clear D gene. CDR1 and CDR2 from the germline V gene are MDHEN and SYDVKM. This CDR3 has 16 residues. V gave up 5 bases and J gave up 1 base, with 18 bases separating them. CDR3 region: CASSPPLWIESYEQYF. The CDR3 coding sequence is TGTGCCAGCAGTCCCCCCTTGTGGATAGAGTCCTACGAGCAGTACTTC.

The chain couples TRBV2 to TRBJ2-4, with D perhaps assigned TRBD1 or TRBD2 (5 bases each). The V gene lost 8 bases and the J gene lost 6 bases, with 17 bases spanning the gap. CDR3 length: 14 residues. The germline V gene has CDR1 SNHLY and CDR2 FYNNEI. Here the CDR3 DNA reads TGTGCCAGCGGGACCCCGACTTCGGGAAACATTCAGTACTTC. Translated, it gives CASGTPTSGNIQYF.

The rearrangement uses TRBV19 and TRBJ1-5, with 10 bases aligning to TRBD1. The V and J ends lost 6 bases and 1 base, in that order; junction bases with no gene match: 3. CDR1 is LNHDA, CDR2 SQIVND, per germline (reference sequence). The CDR3 runs to 15 residues. Written as DNA, the CDR3 is TGTGCCAGTAGGGCGGACAGGGGGAGCAATCAGCCCCAGCATTTT. It is translated as CASRADRGSNQPQHF.

V is TRBV7-9 and J is TRBJ1-1; 7 nucleotides line up with TRBD1. V shed 5 bases, J shed 6 bases, and the junction held 12 bases outside the gene matches. Per germline, CDR1 SEHNR and CDR2 FQNEAQ (reference sequence). The CDR3 covers 15 residues. This chain's CDR3 is CASSRTQGVDAEAFF. DNA for the CDR3: TGTGCCAGCAGCCGCACCCAGGGGGTTGACGCTGAAGCTTTCTTT.

The chain combines TRBV28 with TRBJ1-1; no definite D call. Germline CDR1 and CDR2: MDHEN and SYDVKM. The germline V and J ends were trimmed by 4 bases and 4 bases, with 10 bases remaining between them. The CDR3 is made up of 13 amino acids. CDR3 sequence (DNA): TGTGCCAGCAGTTCACGGTGGGTCACTGAAGCTTTCTTT. As protein: CASSSRWVTEAFF.

The rearrangement links TRBV9 to TRBJ2-7; 7 bases map to TRBD1. The V gene end was trimmed by 3 bases and the J gene end by 3 bases; junction bases not matched to a gene: 9. This CDR3 comprises 15 residues. The germline V gene has CDR1 SGDLS and CDR2 YYNGEE. CDR3 sequence (DNA): TGTGCCAGCAGCGCCCAGGGGGATCCGTACTACGAGCAGTACTTC. Translated, it gives CASSAQGDPYYEQYF.

This rearrangement joins TRBV6-1 to TRBJ2-7, with D unclear. The CDR3 length is 11 residues. Germline CDR1 reads MNHNS; CDR2 reads SASEGT. V gave up 7 bases and J gave up 4 bases, with 8 bases separating them. CDR3 sequence: CASTLAYEQYF. In DNA, the CDR3 is TGTGCCAGCACTCTCGCGTACGAGCAGTACTTC.

The sample holds one count of this clone. The chain employs TRBV11-3 and TRBJ2-1; unclear D gene. In germline, CDR1 is SGHNT, CDR2 YENEEA. Trimming stripped 2 bases from V and 3 bases from J, with 11 bases between. The CDR3 runs to 15 residues. CDR3 sequence reads: CASSLIGNSYNEQFF. The DNA of the CDR3 is TGTGCCAGCAGCTTAATAGGAAACAGCTACAATGAGCAGTTCTTC.

The CDR3 sequence is CASSVYPRGASTDTQYF. The CDR3 DNA is TGTGCCAGCAGCGTCTACCCCCGGGGGGCAAGCACAGATACGCAGTATTTT. The V call is TRBV14, the J call TRBJ2-3; weak D call: TRBD2 (7 bases). V was trimmed by 5 bases and J by 0 bases, leaving 18 bases between them. CDR3 length: 17 amino acids. Per germline, CDR1 SGHDN and CDR2 FVKESK.

This chain joins TRBV19 and TRBJ1-5; the match to TRBD1 covers 7 bases. CDR3 length equals 14 residues. Looked up from germline, CDR1 is LNHDA and CDR2 is SQIVND (reference sequence). Germline trimming cut 10 bases from V and 3 bases from J; bases unmatched to any gene: 9. Here the CDR3 reads CATRYDRDNQPQHF. For the CDR3, the DNA is TGTGCCACCAGATATGACAGGGACAATCAGCCCCAGCATTTT.

The CDR3 region is CASSKGGDSSQETQYF. DNA for the CDR3: TGTGCCAGCAGTAAAGGGGGGGACAGCTCCCAAGAGACCCAGTACTTC. The chain carries TRBV9 and TRBJ2-5, with D perhaps matching TRBD1 or TRBD2 (7 bases each). The CDR3 has 16 amino acids. V was trimmed by 5 bases and J by 1 base, leaving 18 bases between them. CDR1 is SGDLS, CDR2 YYNGEE, per germline.

This sequence joins TRBV4-1 and TRBJ1-5; the D is unclear. The germline V and J ends were trimmed by 4 bases and 2 bases, with 9 bases remaining between them. The CDR3 length is 14 residues. Germline CDR1 reads MGHRA; CDR2 reads YSYEKL. CDR3 sequence reads: CASSPSGGNQPQHF. CDR3 sequence (DNA): TGCGCCAGCAGCCCCTCGGGAGGCAATCAGCCCCAGCATTTT.

This clone was counted once. The J gene is TRBJ2-2, the V gene TRBV5-6; D uncertain. Trimming cost V 0 bases and J 2 bases, with 17 bases left between them. This CDR3 has 18 residues. Germline loops: CDR1 SGHDT, CDR2 YYEEEE. CDR3 nucleotide sequence: TGTGCCAGCAGCTTGGCAGGCGCATTCCTTTTTAACACCGGGGAGCTGTTTTTT. The encoded protein is CASSLAGAFLFNTGELFF.

This clone was observed a single time. This chain connects TRBV7-9 to TRBJ1-1; D ambiguous. Per the germline V gene, CDR1 is SEHNR and CDR2 is FQNEAQ (reference sequence). The CDR3 runs 13 residues. V lost 1 base and J lost 4, with 7 bases in between. CDR3: CASSLETATEAFF. The CDR3 DNA sequence: TGTGCCAGCAGCTTAGAAACAGCCACTGAAGCTTTCTTT. Complete variable domain (other parts from reference TRBV7-9 and TRBJ1-1): DTGVSQNPRHKITKRGQNVTFRCDPISEHNRLYWYRQTLGQGPEFLTYFQNEAQLEKSRLLSDRFSAERPKGSFSTLEIQRTEQGDSAMYLCASSLETATEAFFGQGTRLTVV.

The chain employs TRBV7-9 and TRBJ2-1, with TRBD2 identical over 10 bases. With 1 base clipped from V and 4 bases from J, the junction kept 4 bases outside the gene matches. The CDR3 covers 16 residues. The V gene's germline CDR1 is SEHNR and CDR2 FQNEAQ (reference sequence). CDR3 sequence: CASSLGPAGGYNEQFF. Here the CDR3 DNA reads TGTGCCAGCAGCTTAGGTCCAGCGGGGGGGTACAATGAGCAGTTCTTC.

This sequence joins TRBV7-3 and TRBJ2-1; 13 nucleotides agree with TRBD2. Looked up from germline, CDR1 is SGHTA and CDR2 is FQGTGA. The CDR3 extends over 16 amino acids. The junction had 4 bases not matched to a gene; V was cut back by 5 bases and J by 3 bases. CDR3 nucleotides: TGTGCCAGCAGCCACGGGACTAGCGGGGTCTACAATGAGCAGTTCTTC. Its translation: CASSHGTSGVYNEQFF.

V and J are TRBV27 and TRBJ1-2; D may be TRBD1 (6 bases). This CDR3 spans 14 amino acids. Trimming pared 3 bases from V and 7 bases from J, leaving 15 bases between. Germline V gene data show CDR1 as MNHEY and CDR2 as SMNVEV (reference sequence). The CDR3 DNA sequence: TGTGCCAGCAGTTTTGTCGGGGGAGGGGGTGGCTACACCTTC. It specifies CASSFVGGGGGYTF.

The chain recombines TRBV4-2 with TRBJ2-3; TRBD2 matches at 12 bases. The CDR3 consists of 18 residues. CDR1 is LGHNA and CDR2 is YNFKEQ in the germline V gene. The J segment lost 0 bases and the V segment lost 4 bases, leaving 8 bases of the junction unmatched. CDR3: CASSLSLAGGTSTDTQYF. In nucleotides, the CDR3 is TGTGCCAGCAGCCTATCCCTAGCGGGGGGGACTAGCACAGATACGCAGTATTTT.

The rearrangement uses TRBV19 and TRBJ2-5, with D perhaps TRBD1 (6 bases). Germline V gives CDR1 LNHDA, CDR2 SQIVND (reference sequence). The CDR3 is made up of 14 amino acids. The ends were cut back, 5 bases at V and 5 bases at J, with 15 bases in the middle. In nucleotides, the CDR3 is TGTGCCAGTAGTCCCGACAGGTTCGGGGAGACCCAGTACTTC. Translating gives CASSPDRFGETQYF.

The V and J genes are TRBV7-8 and TRBJ1-2, with D hard to call. Germline V lookup: CDR1 SGHVS, CDR2 FQNEAQ. CDR3 size: 14 residues. V lost 4 bases and J 8 bases, leaving 17 bases between the germline ends. CDR3 DNA: TGTGCCAGCAGCTCTTCCCCGTTGGATTTGGGCTACACCTTC. Translating gives CASSSSPLDLGYTF.

V is TRBV6-5 and J is TRBJ1-4; TRBD1 matches 9 bases. The germline CDR1 and CDR2 sequences are MNHEY and SVGAGI. V lost 0 bases to trimming and J lost 8 bases; unmatched junction nucleotides: 4. This CDR3 comprises 15 residues. CDR3 sequence (DNA): TGTGCCAGCAGTTACTCATGGACAGGGGACGAAAAACTGTTTTTT. Its translation: CASSYSWTGDEKLFF.

V is TRBV2 and J is TRBJ1-4; 9 bases map to TRBD1. The germline CDR1 and CDR2 sequences are SNHLY and FYNNEI. J lost 7 bases, V lost 3 bases, and 12 bases had no gene match. CDR3 size: 17 residues. The CDR3 spells CASSDVPGQGDGEKLFF. CDR3 in DNA: TGTGCCAGCAGTGACGTCCCGGGACAGGGAGATGGTGAAAAACTGTTTTTT.

In DNA form, the CDR3 reads TGCAGCGTTGAGGATCAGGGTACGAGCACTGAAGCTTTCTTT. Translated, it gives CSVEDQGTSTEAFF. The chain has TRBV29-1 and TRBJ1-1; maybe TRBD1 (5 bases). Deletions cut 3 bases from V and 4 bases from J, with 15 bases between. CDR1 is SQVTM, CDR2 ANQGSEA, per germline. This CDR3 is built from 14 residues.

This rearrangement joins TRBV4-1 to TRBJ1-1; D is uncertain. Trimming stripped 0 bases from V and 1 base from J, with 12 bases between. This CDR3 spans 16 amino acids. From germline, CDR1 is MGHRA and CDR2 YSYEKL. CDR3 coding DNA: TGCGCCAGCAGCCAAGATCTGGCCGGAGAGAACACTGAAGCTTTCTTT. As protein: CASSQDLAGENTEAFF.

This clone was observed a single time. The CDR3 here is CASSQREGYEQYF. For the CDR3, the DNA is TGCGCCAGCAGCCAGCGGGAGGGCTACGAGCAGTACTTC. The chain has TRBV4-1 and TRBJ2-7; 9 positions match TRBD2. The V segment lost 3 bases and the J segment 3 bases; nucleotides outside the gene matches: 0. The CDR3 runs 13 residues. Germline lookup yields CDR1 MGHRA and CDR2 YSYEKL.

The chain has TRBV10-3 and TRBJ2-4; no clear D gene. The CDR3 is 16 amino acids. Germline values: CDR1 ENHRY, CDR2 SYGVKD. The ends were cut back, 3 bases at V and 2 bases at J, with 14 bases in the middle. The CDR3: CAISESTQYPKNIQYF. The DNA of the CDR3 is TGTGCCATCAGTGAATCCACACAGTATCCCAAAAACATTCAGTACTTC.